The entry below describes one TCR beta chain. This CDR3 has 15 amino acids. V gave up 5 bases and J gave up 3 bases, with 13 bases separating them. Germline CDR1 and CDR2: SEHNR and FQNEAQ (reference sequence). These data originate in a study of identical twins. In TCRdb, the 5' RACE reads were re-called with MiXCR into one record per CDR3 protein. The data show under 900,000 distinct CDR3 sequences, with approximately 13% seen just once and around 1.6% held by the top ten. The sample was also reused in another study, on yellow fever vaccine responses in identical twins.

This chain connects TRBV7-9 to TRBJ1-4; the D is unclear. Sequenced material: PBMCs. This receptor was taken from a woman between 18 and 29 years old in good health. CDR3 DNA sequence: TGTGCCAGCAGCGCGTCGGGGAGTCCTAATGAAAAACTGTTTTTT. Residues: CASSASGSPNEKLFF.